The present TCR beta chain was sequenced within a study of OX40 agonist ivuxolimab in advanced cancers. Study as a whole: Under the entry rules, prior anti-PD-1, anti-PD-L1 or anti-CTLA-4 therapy was allowed, and approximately 36% had some.

This clone appeared a single time. Libraries were prepared by immunoSEQ multiplex PCR; TCRdb keeps only in-frame clonotypes and omits some of them. The sample includes about 84,000 clones, 94% of them seen just once. The starting material was CD4+ or CD8+ T cells sorted from blood, obtained in a trial of the OX40 agonist ivuxolimab. The clonotype comes from an adult with an advanced solid tumor such as melanoma, head and neck, liver or kidney cancer.

CDR3 protein: CASSFRSTPEQFF. The CDR3 region has the DNA TGTGCCAGTAGTTTCAGGAGCACTCCTGAGCAGTTCTTC. This chain links TRBV19 with TRBJ2-1; D unresolved. The germline V gene has CDR1 LNHDA and CDR2 SQIVND (reference sequence). The CDR3 contains 13 residues. The V and J ends lost 5 bases and 9 bases respectively, with 14 bases between them.